This T cell receptor (beta chain) emerged from a study of blood T cell repertoires in COVID-19. Some clones are missing from TCRdb's copy, which holds only in-frame ones; the method was immunoSEQ multiplex PCR. The table has some 97,000 clones, about 86% seen once. Trimming took 0 bases from V and 5 from J, leaving 12 bases between them. Looked up from germline, CDR1 is LGHDT and CDR2 is YNNKEL (reference sequence). The CDR3 runs to 15 residues. This rearrangement joins TRBV3-1 (or the pseudogene TRBV3-2) to TRBJ2-3, with D tentatively TRBD2 (5 bases). Material: PBMCs or T cells enriched from blood (not recorded which). The receptor was isolated from a woman between 45 and 60 years old who had recovered from COVID-19. CDR3 loop: CASSQDPRAVDTQYF. CDR3 nucleotide sequence: TGTGCCAGCAGCCAAGACCCGCGGGCTGTAGATACGCAGTATTTT.